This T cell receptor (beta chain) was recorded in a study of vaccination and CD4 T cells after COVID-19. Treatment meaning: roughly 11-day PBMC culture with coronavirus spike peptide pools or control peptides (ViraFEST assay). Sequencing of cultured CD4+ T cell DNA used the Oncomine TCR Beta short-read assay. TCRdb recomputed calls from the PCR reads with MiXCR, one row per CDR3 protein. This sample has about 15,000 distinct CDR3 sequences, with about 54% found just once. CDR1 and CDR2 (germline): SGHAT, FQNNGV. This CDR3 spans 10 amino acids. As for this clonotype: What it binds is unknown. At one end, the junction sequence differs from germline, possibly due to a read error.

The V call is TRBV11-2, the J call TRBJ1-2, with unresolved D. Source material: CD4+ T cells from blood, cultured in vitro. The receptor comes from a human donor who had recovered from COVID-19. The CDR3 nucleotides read TGTGCCAGCAGACACGTTAGGTCGGTCTTC. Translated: CASRHVRSVF. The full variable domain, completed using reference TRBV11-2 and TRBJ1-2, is EAGVAQSPRYKIIEKRQSVAFWCNPISGHATLYWYQQILGQGPKLLIQFQNNGVVDDSQLPKDRFSAERLKGVDSTLKIQPAKLEDSAVYLCASRHVRSVFGSGTRLTVV.